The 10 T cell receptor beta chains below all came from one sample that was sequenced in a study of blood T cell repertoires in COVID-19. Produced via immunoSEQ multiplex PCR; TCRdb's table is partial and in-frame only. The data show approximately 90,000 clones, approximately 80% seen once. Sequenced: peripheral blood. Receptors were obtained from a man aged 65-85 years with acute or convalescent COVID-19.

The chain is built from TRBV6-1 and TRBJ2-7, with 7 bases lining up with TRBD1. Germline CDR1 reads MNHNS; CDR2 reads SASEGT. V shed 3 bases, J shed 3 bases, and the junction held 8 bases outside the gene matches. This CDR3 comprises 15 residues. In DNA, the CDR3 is TGTGCCAGCAGTGAGGGGTTGGGACAGAGCTACGAGCAGTACGTC. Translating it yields CASSEGLGQSYEQYV.

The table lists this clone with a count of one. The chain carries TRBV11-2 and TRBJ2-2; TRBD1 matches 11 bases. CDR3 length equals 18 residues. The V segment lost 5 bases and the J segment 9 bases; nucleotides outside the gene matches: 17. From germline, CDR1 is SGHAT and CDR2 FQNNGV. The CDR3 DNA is TGTGCCAGCAGCCAGAGGACAGGGGGCGATCGGAACCTTAGGGAGCTGTTTTTT. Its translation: CASSQRTGGDRNLRELFF.

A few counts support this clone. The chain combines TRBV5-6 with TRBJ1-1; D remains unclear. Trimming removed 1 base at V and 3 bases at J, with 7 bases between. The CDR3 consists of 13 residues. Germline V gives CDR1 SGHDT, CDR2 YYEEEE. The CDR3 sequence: CASSLIGDTEAFF. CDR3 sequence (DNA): TGTGCCAGCAGCTTGATCGGGGACACTGAAGCTTTCTTT.

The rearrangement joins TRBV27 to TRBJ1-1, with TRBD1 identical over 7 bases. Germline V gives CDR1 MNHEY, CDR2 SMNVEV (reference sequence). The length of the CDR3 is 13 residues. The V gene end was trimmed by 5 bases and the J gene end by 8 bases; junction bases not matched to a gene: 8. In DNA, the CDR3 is TGTGCCAGCAGTCTCTTGACAGGGACCGAAGCTTTCTTT. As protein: CASSLLTGTEAFF.

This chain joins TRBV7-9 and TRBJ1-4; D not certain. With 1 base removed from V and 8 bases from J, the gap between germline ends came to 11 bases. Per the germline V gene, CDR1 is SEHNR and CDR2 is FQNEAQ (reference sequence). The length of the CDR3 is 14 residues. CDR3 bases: TGTGCCAGCAGCTTAGGGGCCAAAGACGAAAAACTGTTTTTT. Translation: CASSLGAKDEKLFF.

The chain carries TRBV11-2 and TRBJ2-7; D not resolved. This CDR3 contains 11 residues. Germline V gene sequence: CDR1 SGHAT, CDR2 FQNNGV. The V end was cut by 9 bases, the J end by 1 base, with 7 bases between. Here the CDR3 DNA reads TGTGCCAGTGGCATTTCCTACGAGCAGTACTTC. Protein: CASGISYEQYF.

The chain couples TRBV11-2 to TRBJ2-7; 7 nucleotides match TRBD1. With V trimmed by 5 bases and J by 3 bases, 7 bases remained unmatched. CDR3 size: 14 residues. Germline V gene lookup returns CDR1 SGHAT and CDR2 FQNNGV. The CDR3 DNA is TGTGCCAGCAGCCTATCAACAGGGGACTACGAGCAGTACGTC. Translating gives CASSLSTGDYEQYV.

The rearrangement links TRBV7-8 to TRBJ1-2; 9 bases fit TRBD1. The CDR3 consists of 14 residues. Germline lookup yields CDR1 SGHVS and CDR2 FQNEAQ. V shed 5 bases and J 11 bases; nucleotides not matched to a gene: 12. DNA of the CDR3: TGTGCCAGCAGCCGCGGGGCGGACAGGGGAGCTTACACCTTC. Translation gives CASSRGADRGAYTF.

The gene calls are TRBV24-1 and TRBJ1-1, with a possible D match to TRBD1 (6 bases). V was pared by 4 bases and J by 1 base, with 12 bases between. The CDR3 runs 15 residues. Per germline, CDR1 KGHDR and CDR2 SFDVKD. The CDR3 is CATSDPTGPNTEAFF. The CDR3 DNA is TGTGCCACCAGTGACCCTACAGGGCCGAACACTGAAGCTTTCTTT.

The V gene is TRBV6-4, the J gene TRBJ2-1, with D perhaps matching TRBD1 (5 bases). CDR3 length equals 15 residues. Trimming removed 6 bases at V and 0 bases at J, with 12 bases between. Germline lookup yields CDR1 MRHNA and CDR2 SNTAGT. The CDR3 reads CASSDGRASYNEQFF. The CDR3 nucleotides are TGTGCCAGCAGCGATGGCAGGGCCTCCTACAATGAGCAGTTCTTC.